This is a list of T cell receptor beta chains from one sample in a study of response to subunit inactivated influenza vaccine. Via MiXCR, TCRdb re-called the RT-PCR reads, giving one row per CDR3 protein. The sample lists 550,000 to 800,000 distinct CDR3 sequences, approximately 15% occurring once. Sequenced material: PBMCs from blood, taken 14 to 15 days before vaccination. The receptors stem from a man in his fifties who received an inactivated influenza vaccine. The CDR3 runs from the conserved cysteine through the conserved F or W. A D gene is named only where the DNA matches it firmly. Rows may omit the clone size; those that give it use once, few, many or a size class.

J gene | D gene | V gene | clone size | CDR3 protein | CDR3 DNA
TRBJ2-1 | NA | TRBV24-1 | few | CATSDSTRNEQFF | TGTGCCACCAGTGATTCGACTAGGAATGAGCAGTTCTTC
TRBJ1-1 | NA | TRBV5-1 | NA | CASSAPGLEAFF | TGCGCCAGCAGCGCGCCGGGACTTGAAGCTTTCTTT
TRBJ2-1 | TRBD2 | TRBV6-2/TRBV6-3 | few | CASSYPAQSGGEFF | TGTGCCAGCAGTTATCCGGCCCAAAGCGGGGGAGAGTTCTTC
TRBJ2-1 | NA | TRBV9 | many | CASSSRALASSNNEQFF | TGTGCCAGCAGCTCGAGAGCCCTGGCTAGCAGCAACAATGAGCAGTTCTTC
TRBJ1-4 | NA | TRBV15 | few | CATSRDLQSNEKLFF | TGTGCCACCAGCAGAGATCTGCAGTCTAATGAAAAACTGTTTTTT
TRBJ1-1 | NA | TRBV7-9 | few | CASSLVTQVNTEAFF | TGTGCCAGCAGCTTAGTCACACAAGTGAACACTGAAGCTTTCTTT
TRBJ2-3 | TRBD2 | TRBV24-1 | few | CATSASGTTLPRTDTQYF | TGTGCCACCAGTGCTAGCGGGACTACCCTTCCTCGCACAGATACGCAGTATTTT
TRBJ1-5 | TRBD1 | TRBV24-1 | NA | CATSQTGFFQPQHF | TGTGCCACCTCCCAGACAGGGTTTTTCCAGCCCCAGCATTTT
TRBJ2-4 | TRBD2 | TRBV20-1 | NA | CSAGGGLAKNIQYF | TGCAGTGCCGGGGGGGGCCTAGCCAAAAACATTCAGTACTTC
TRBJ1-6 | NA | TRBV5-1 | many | CASSLRGSNSPLHF | TGCGCCAGCAGCTTGAGGGGAAGTAATTCACCCCTCCACTTT
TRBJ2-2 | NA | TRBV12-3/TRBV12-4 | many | CASSFGQNTGELFF | TGTGCCAGCAGTTTTGGGCAGAACACCGGGGAGCTGTTTTTT
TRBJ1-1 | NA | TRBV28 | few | CASSHPRETNTEAFF | TGTGCCAGCAGTCACCCGAGGGAGACGAACACTGAAGCTTTCTTT
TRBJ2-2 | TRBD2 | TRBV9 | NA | CASSFGGTTGELFF | TGTGCCAGCAGCTTCGGGGGGACTACCGGGGAGCTGTTTTTT
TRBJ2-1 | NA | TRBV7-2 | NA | CASTSGGARSYNEQFF | TGTGCCAGCACCTCCGGCGGGGCCCGCTCCTACAATGAGCAGTTCTTC
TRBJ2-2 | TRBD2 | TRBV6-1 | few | CASSKLAGDGELFF | TGTGCCAGCAGTAAACTAGCGGGAGACGGGGAGCTGTTTTTT
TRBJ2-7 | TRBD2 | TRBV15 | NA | CATSRSGTSGRFYEQYF | TGTGCCACCAGCAGATCCGGGACTAGCGGGCGATTCTACGAGCAGTACTTC
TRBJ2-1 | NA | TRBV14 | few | CASSINVGRNNEQFF | TGTGCCAGCAGCATCAACGTGGGGAGAAACAATGAGCAGTTCTTC
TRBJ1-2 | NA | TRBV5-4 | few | CASSSPSGTTKGFGYTF | TGTGCCAGCAGCTCACCATCCGGGACAACGAAGGGCTTTGGCTACACCTTC
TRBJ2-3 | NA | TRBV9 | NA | CASSVGGAAFTDTQYF | TGTGCCAGCAGCGTAGGGGGGGCCGCTTTCACAGATACGCAGTATTTT
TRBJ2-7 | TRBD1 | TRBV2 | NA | CASTGDRRHREQYF | TGTGCCAGCACCGGGGACAGGCGGCACCGGGAGCAGTACTTC
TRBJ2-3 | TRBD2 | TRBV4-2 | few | CASSQDGLAGTERDTQYF | TGTGCCAGCAGCCAAGACGGACTAGCGGGTACTGAGAGAGATACGCAGTATTTT
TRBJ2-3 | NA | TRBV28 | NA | CASSGGEAYITDTQYF | TGTGCCAGCAGTGGGGGAGAGGCGTATATCACAGATACGCAGTATTTT
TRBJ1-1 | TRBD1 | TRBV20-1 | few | CSATTGGQTEAFF | TGCAGTGCCACGACAGGGGGTCAAACTGAAGCTTTCTTT
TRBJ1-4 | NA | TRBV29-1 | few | CSVTGLGGEKLFF | TGCAGCGTTACCGGCCTGGGAGGTGAAAAACTGTTTTTT
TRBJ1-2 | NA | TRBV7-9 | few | CASSLIPYGYTF | TGTGCCAGCAGCTTGATACCTTATGGCTACACCTTC
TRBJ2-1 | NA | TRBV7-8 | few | CASSLDFFNEQFF | TGTGCCAGCAGCTTAGACTTTTTCAATGAGCAGTTCTTC
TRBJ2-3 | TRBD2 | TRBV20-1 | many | CSARAGRELDTQYF | TGCAGTGCTAGAGCCGGGCGGGAGTTGGATACGCAGTATTTT
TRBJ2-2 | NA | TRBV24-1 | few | CATSTARTNTGELFF | TGTGCCACCAGTACAGCGAGAACGAACACCGGGGAGCTGTTTTTT
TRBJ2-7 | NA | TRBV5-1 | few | CASSLGPAGLSYEQYF | TGCGCCAGCAGCTTGGGCCCTGCGGGGCTTTCCTACGAGCAGTACTTC
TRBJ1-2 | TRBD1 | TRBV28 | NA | CASSLTGGPTIHGYTF | TGTGCCAGCAGTTTAACAGGGGGCCCTACGATCCATGGCTACACCTTC
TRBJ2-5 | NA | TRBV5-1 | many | CASSFTGHFQETQYF | TGCGCCAGCAGCTTTACGGGACACTTCCAAGAGACCCAGTACTTC
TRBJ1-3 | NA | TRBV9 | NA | CASSDSGSGNTIYF | TGTGCCAGCAGCGACTCGGGTTCCGGAAACACCATATATTTT
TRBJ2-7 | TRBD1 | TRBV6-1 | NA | CASSGFTGVSYEQYF | TGTGCCAGCAGTGGATTTACAGGGGTTTCCTACGAGCAGTACTTC
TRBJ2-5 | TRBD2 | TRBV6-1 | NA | CASKQIAGARRETQYF | TGTGCCAGCAAACAGATAGCGGGAGCTAGAAGGGAGACCCAGTACTTC
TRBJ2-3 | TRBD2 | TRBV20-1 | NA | CSALAGGPKDTQYF | TGCAGTGCACTAGCGGGAGGGCCGAAAGATACGCAGTATTTT
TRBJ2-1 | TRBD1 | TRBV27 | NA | CASSSRQGSPSYNEQFF | TGTGCCAGCAGTTCCCGACAGGGAAGTCCTTCCTACAATGAGCAGTTCTTC
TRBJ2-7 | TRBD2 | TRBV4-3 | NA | CASSTSWTSGYYEQYF | TGCGCCAGCAGCACCAGTTGGACTAGCGGGTACTACGAGCAGTACTTC
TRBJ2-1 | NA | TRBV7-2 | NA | CASSLTAVMAQTDEQFF | TGTGCCAGCAGCTTAACAGCAGTGATGGCCCAAACCGATGAGCAGTTCTTC
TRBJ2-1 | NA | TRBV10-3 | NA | CAISGQHNEQFF | TGTGCCATCAGTGGGCAGCACAATGAGCAGTTCTTC
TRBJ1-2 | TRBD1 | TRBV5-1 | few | CASSQWEGAKGGYTF | TGCGCCAGCAGCCAGTGGGAGGGGGCGAAAGGCGGCTACACCTTC
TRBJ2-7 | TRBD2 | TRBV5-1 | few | CASSLAARSGTSGPPYEQYF | TGCGCCAGCAGCTTGGCCGCGAGATCCGGGACTAGCGGACCGCCCTACGAGCAGTACTTC
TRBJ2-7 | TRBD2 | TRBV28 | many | CASSALAGGSYEQYF | TGTGCCAGCAGTGCTCTAGCGGGAGGGTCCTACGAGCAGTACTTC
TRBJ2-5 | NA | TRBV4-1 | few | CASSQGWRTHILQETQYF | TGCGCCAGCAGCCAAGGGTGGAGGACGCACATCCTTCAAGAGACCCAGTACTTC